Below are 10 T cell receptor beta chains sequenced from a single sample in a study of T cell responses to AZD1222 COVID-19 vaccine. Using immunoSEQ multiplex PCR, the repertoire was profiled, and TCRdb retains in-frame clones only, with some absent. Found here are approximately 180,000 clones, over 80% of them singletons; the top ten hold roughly 6%. The specimen comprised peripheral blood, sampled on day 0 of AZD1222 vaccination. All receptors come from an adult in good health.

This rearrangement joins TRBV6-6 to TRBJ2-2; TRBD1 is a possible D gene (6 bases). Trimming took off 7 bases at V and 0 bases at J, with 9 bases between the two ends. Germline CDR1 and CDR2: MNHNY and SVGAGI (reference sequence). This CDR3 has 14 amino acids. In nucleotides, the CDR3 is TGTGCCAGCATACGGACAGCGAACACCGGGGAGCTGTTTTTT. Translating gives CASIRTANTGELFF.

The J gene is TRBJ2-7, the V gene TRBV12-3 or TRBV12-4, with D unresolved. This CDR3 is built from 12 residues. V dropped 4 bases and J dropped 0 bases, with 4 bases sitting between them. This CDR3 is CASSSSSYEQYF. CDR3 DNA sequence: TGTGCCAGCAGTTCCTCCTCCTACGAGCAGTACTTC.

The chain couples TRBV11-1 to TRBJ2-5; no clear D. Germline lookup yields CDR1 SGHAT and CDR2 FQDESV (reference sequence). This CDR3 region has 13 residues. The V end was cut by 5 bases, the J end by 4 bases, with 11 bases between. CDR3 amino acids: CASSRTYGETQYF. The CDR3 DNA sequence: TGTGCCAGCAGCCGAACCTATGGAGAGACCCAGTACTTC.

The chain uses TRBV6-2 or TRBV6-3 and TRBJ2-2; D remains unclear. This CDR3 is 16 amino acids long. V was shortened by 0 bases and J by 0 bases, with 8 bases between the two germline ends. Germline loops: CDR1 MNHEY, CDR2 SVGEGT. The CDR3 protein is CASSYSTVTNTGELFF. In DNA form, the CDR3 reads TGTGCCAGCAGTTACTCGACGGTCACGAACACCGGGGAGCTGTTTTTT.

The chain recombines TRBV7-6 with TRBJ1-4; D uncertain. CDR1 and CDR2 from the germline V gene are SGHVS and FNYEAQ. The V gene lost 2 bases and the J gene lost 3 bases, with 16 bases spanning the gap. This CDR3 has 17 amino acids. CDR3: CASSLRSLRNPNEKLFF. CDR3 bases: TGTGCCAGCAGCTTACGGAGCCTCAGGAACCCTAATGAAAAACTGTTTTTT.

This clone was found once. This chain connects TRBV5-4 to TRBJ2-2; possibly TRBD1 for D (5 bases). The V end lost 1 base, the J end lost 4 bases, and 11 bases lay between the germline ends. Per germline, CDR1 SGHNT and CDR2 YYREEE (reference sequence). This CDR3 has 15 amino acids. In DNA, the CDR3 is TGTGCCAGCAGCTTGAGGGGCCGCGTCACCGGGGAGCTGTTTTTT. Translated, it gives CASSLRGRVTGELFF.

The chain has TRBV19 and TRBJ1-2, with unresolved D. Trimming took off 9 bases at V and 5 bases at J, with 13 bases between the two ends. CDR3 length: 12 residues. Looked up from germline, CDR1 is LNHDA and CDR2 is SQIVND (reference sequence). CDR3: CASSADPYGYTF. In DNA, the CDR3 is TGTGCCAGCAGTGCGGATCCTTATGGCTACACCTTC.

The chain employs TRBV6-4 and TRBJ1-1; 7 nucleotides line up with TRBD1. This CDR3 comprises 15 residues. With V trimmed by 4 bases and J by 0 bases, 5 bases remained unmatched. Germline V gene sequence: CDR1 MRHNA, CDR2 SNTAGT. The CDR3 region has the DNA TGTGCCAGCAGTGCGGAGGGACAGCTGAACACTGAAGCTTTCTTT. Amino acid sequence: CASSAEGQLNTEAFF.

The chain links TRBV5-1 to TRBJ2-2; 9 bases align to TRBD1. Trimming removed 3 bases from V and 0 bases from J; junction bases left unmatched: 9. The CDR3 spans 18 residues. Germline CDR1 is SGHRS and CDR2 is YFSETQ. The DNA for the CDR3 is TGCGCCAGCAGCTCGGGGTACCGACAGGGGGCGAACACCGGGGAGCTGTTTTTT. Translating gives CASSSGYRQGANTGELFF.

V and J are TRBV19 and TRBJ2-5, with TRBD2 identical over 10 bases. CDR1 is LNHDA, CDR2 SQIVND, per germline (reference sequence). This CDR3 has 16 residues. J was trimmed by 0 bases and V by 7 bases; bases with no gene match: 8. This CDR3 reads CASNQAGGTHQETQYF. The CDR3 DNA reads as TGTGCCAGTAACCAAGCGGGAGGGACCCACCAAGAGACCCAGTACTTC.